This T cell receptor beta chain was sequenced during a study of multiple sclerosis patients with progressive multifocal leukoencephalopathy. Whole-study findings and limits: Before and during natalizumab, the clones expanded at PML already existed.

Sequencing used immunoSEQ multiplex PCR; TCRdb keeps in-frame clones, though not all of them. The profile shows 25,000 to 35,000 clones, more than 75% of them singletons. In regard to this clone: Its antigen remains unidentified.

Time point noted: before natalizumab initiation. T0 refers to blood drawn before natalizumab was first infused. Sequencing was carried out using PBMCs. The sequence was obtained from a human donor with multiple sclerosis.

The DNA of the CDR3 is TGTGCCAGCAGCGGAGGTTTGGGGGCCCGCACAGATACGCAGTATTTT. It encodes CASSGGLGARTDTQYF. The chain employs TRBV9 and TRBJ2-3; possibly TRBD1 for D (6 bases). Trimming removed 3 bases from V and 1 base from J, with 15 bases in between. The germline V gene has CDR1 SGDLS and CDR2 YYNGEE. The CDR3 loop spans 16 amino acids.